This is a list of T cell receptor beta chains from one sample in a study of cytomegalovirus exposure and HLA in healthy donors. Libraries were prepared by immunoSEQ multiplex PCR; TCRdb keeps only in-frame clonotypes and omits some of them. The sample has 150,000 to 200,000 clones, under 80% seen once. The sample consisted of PBMCs. These receptors all stem from a middle-aged man in good health and CMV-seronegative. Both conserved end residues are part of each CDR3. The D gene is left open where the match is weak.

V	J	D	CDR3
TRBV7-2	TRBJ2-7	TRBD2	CASSLVRASGNHEQYF
TRBV6-8	TRBJ1-1	TRBD1	CASSQDRVGETEAFF
TRBV19	TRBJ1-5	TRBD1	CASSFARQGDVQHF
TRBV4-1	TRBJ2-1	TRBD1	CASSQGDRGSYNEQFF
TRBV6-1	TRBJ1-2	-	CASSAHLRQVDDYGYTF
TRBV29-1	TRBJ2-2	TRBD2	CSVEGLAGGRRFIGELFF
TRBV19	TRBJ1-1	TRBD1	CASRRGDSGSGTEAFF
TRBV27	TRBJ2-7	TRBD2	CASRPGLGLHEQYF
TRBV6-1	TRBJ2-1	-	CASSDQGIYNEQFF
TRBV5-4	TRBJ2-1	TRBD2	CASSSQTSDYNEQFF